The present T cell receptor beta chain was sequenced within a study of blood T cell repertoires in COVID-19. Overall study context: PBMCs, B-cell-depleted T cells, or T cells were the source of the cDNA or gDNA that made up the material.

Authors' processing steps: Amplification of reference gene primers was used by the study to estimate nucleated cell counts. The data were produced by immunoSEQ multiplex PCR, yet TCRdb's version contains in-frame clones alone and is incomplete. V and J calls plus clone size are reproduced from that table; the DNA served to infer D and trimming. The sample has about 210,000 clones, about 83% seen once. The length of the CDR3 is 15 residues. Germline values: CDR1 SNHLY, CDR2 FYNNEI. V lost 7 bases and J lost 2, with 17 bases in between. The origin of this receptor is a woman aged 50 to 60 with acute or convalescent COVID-19. This chain links TRBV2 with TRBJ1-2; no clear D gene. Sequenced sample: peripheral blood. The CDR3 sequence is CASNEMRESNYGYTF. The CDR3 DNA follows: TGTGCCAGCAACGAGATGCGGGAGTCAAACTATGGCTACACCTTC.